These 13 T cell receptor beta chains came from one sample sequenced in a study of preoperative IRX-2 immunotherapy in early breast cancer. Treatment indicated: preoperative locoregional IRX-2 cytokine immunotherapy. Sequencing was performed with immunoSEQ multiplex PCR; in TCRdb, only in-frame clones are kept and a portion is missing. Of some 5,000 clones listed, 55% to 80% were seen once; the top ten hold roughly 11%. The sample here was tumor tissue, taken before IRX-2 immunotherapy. The receptors were gathered from a human donor with breast cancer.

This clone turned up a few times. The chain uses TRBV18 and TRBJ2-7, with 7 bases lining up with TRBD2. V was pared by 4 bases and J by 0 bases, with 9 bases of the junction left unmatched. Germline CDR1 KGHSH, CDR2 LQKENI. The CDR3 length is 16 residues. CDR3 in DNA: TGTGCCAGCTCACAGCAACTAGCGTCCAGCTCCTACGAGCAGTACTTC. Its protein product is CASSQQLASSSYEQYF. The variable domain in full, completed from reference TRBV18 and TRBJ2-7, reads NAGVMQNPRHLVRRRGQEARLRCSPMKGHSHVYWYRQLPEEGLKFMVYLQKENIIDESGMPKERFSAEFPKEGPSILRIQQVVRGDSAAYFCASSQQLASSSYEQYFGPGTRLTVT.

Relative to its sample, this clone is medium-sized. J is TRBJ1-5 and V is TRBV28, with D unclear. Trimming removed 5 bases from V and 2 bases from J, with 19 bases in between. CDR1 MDHEN and CDR2 SYDVKM come from the germline V gene. This CDR3 region has 17 residues. CDR3 in DNA: TGTGCCAGCAGTCCCAACGCGGGGAGGTATGGCAATCAGCCCCAGCATTTT. Its translation: CASSPNAGRYGNQPQHF.

The rearrangement uses TRBV29-1 and TRBJ2-7; D not certain. CDR1 SQVTM and CDR2 ANQGSEA come from the germline V gene. The CDR3 contains 15 residues. DNA for the CDR3: TGCGCCAGCAGTTTACAGCCATTATCGGACTACGAGCAGTACTTC. Translating gives CASSLQPLSDYEQYF.

The chain combines TRBV11-3 with TRBJ2-7; D remains ambiguous. The germline V and J ends were trimmed by 3 bases and 3 bases, with 18 bases remaining between them. The germline V gene encodes CDR1 SGHNT and CDR2 YENEEA. This CDR3 comprises 16 residues. The CDR3 region is CASSLYRSGGHYEQYF. In DNA, the CDR3 is TGTGCCAGCAGCTTGTATCGATCAGGTGGGCACTACGAGCAGTACTTC.

The chain is built from TRBV6-8 and TRBJ1-2; D not certain. Between the trimmed V and J ends, which lost 5 bases and 4 bases, there was a span of 8 bases. The CDR3 loop spans 12 amino acids. Germline V gives CDR1 MNHGY, CDR2 SAAAGT. As DNA, the CDR3 is TGTGCCAGCAGTGGGTCCAGCTATGGCTACACCTTC. Protein sequence: CASSGSSYGYTF.

This rearrangement joins TRBV7-6 to TRBJ2-7, with 10 bases fitting TRBD1. CDR1 and CDR2 from the germline V gene are SGHVS and FNYEAQ. The CDR3 is 14 residues long. J was trimmed by 3 bases and V by 2 bases; bases with no gene match: 1. The CDR3 loop reads CASSLRDRGYEQYF. CDR3 nucleotides: TGTGCCAGCAGCTTACGGGACAGGGGCTACGAGCAGTACTTC.

The gene calls are TRBV19 and TRBJ2-1; maybe TRBD2 (5 bases). There are 13 residues in the CDR3. V shed 6 bases and J shed 13 bases, with 19 bases lying between them. The V gene's germline CDR1 is LNHDA and CDR2 SQIVND (reference sequence). The CDR3 coding sequence is TGTGCCAGTAGCCCCGAGGGCCTCATGGTTCAGTTCTTC. Encoded protein: CASSPEGLMVQFF. Using reference TRBV19 and TRBJ2-1 for the parts outside the CDR3, the full variable domain is DGGITQSPKYLFRKEGQNVTLSCEQNLNHDAMYWYRQDPGQGLRLIYYSQIVNDFQKGDIAEGYSVSREKKESFPLTVTSAQKNPTAFYLCASSPEGLMVQFFGPGTRLTVL.

This chain joins TRBV7-8 and TRBJ2-5; no clear D. The CDR3 is 13 residues long. The V end was cut by 3 bases, the J end by 5 bases, with 10 bases between. Looked up from germline, CDR1 is SGHVS and CDR2 is FQNEAQ. The CDR3 region is CASSFADEETQYF. CDR3 nucleotide sequence: TGTGCCAGCAGCTTCGCGGATGAGGAGACCCAGTACTTC.

The chain joins TRBV6-8 to TRBJ2-7, with D possibly matching TRBD2 (6 bases). V lost 2 bases to trimming and J lost 3 bases, with 20 bases between them. Looked up from germline, CDR1 is MNHGY and CDR2 is SAAAGT. The CDR3 contains 17 residues. The CDR3 DNA reads TGTGCCAGCAGTTACGCGGTATGGAGTGAGACTAGCTACGAGCAGTACTTC. As protein: CASSYAVWSETSYEQYF.

This clone was detected a few times. At one of its ends the junction is not consistent with the germline gene, which may arise from a read error. This sequence joins TRBV6-8 and TRBJ2-7; 7 bases are a match to TRBD1. The CDR3 contains 16 residues. From germline, CDR1 is MNHGY and CDR2 SAAAGT. The CDR3: CAISQLKGQRAYEQYF. CDR3 nucleotide sequence: TGTGCCATCAGTCAGCTCAAGGGACAGAGGGCCTACGAGCAGTACTTC.

The chain carries TRBV12-5 and TRBJ2-7; TRBD2 matches 14 bases. CDR1 and CDR2 from the germline V gene are LGHNT and FRNRAP. CDR3 length equals 16 residues. CDR3 in amino acids: CASTHTGTSGRGEQYF. The CDR3 region has the DNA TGTGCCAGCACCCACACCGGGACTAGCGGGAGAGGCGAGCAGTACTTC.

The chain combines TRBV6-8 with TRBJ2-1; 7 bases agree with TRBD2. J gave up 5 bases and V 3 bases, and 13 bases lay outside the gene matches. The CDR3 contains 17 residues. Looked up from germline, CDR1 is MNHGY and CDR2 is SAAAGT. The CDR3, as DNA: TGTGCCAGCAGTTATGTTCGGTCGATAGCGGGCAACAATGAGCAGTTCTTC. Translated, it gives CASSYVRSIAGNNEQFF.

This rearrangement joins TRBV6-8 to TRBJ1-1, with TRBD1 matching over 8 bases. Losses at the gene ends were 3 bases for V and 5 bases for J; bases not matched to a gene: 2. The CDR3 spans 13 residues. Germline CDR1 MNHGY, CDR2 SAAAGT. In DNA form, the CDR3 reads TGTGCCAGCAGTTATCGGACAGGGACTGAAGCTTTCTTT. Translation gives CASSYRTGTEAFF.